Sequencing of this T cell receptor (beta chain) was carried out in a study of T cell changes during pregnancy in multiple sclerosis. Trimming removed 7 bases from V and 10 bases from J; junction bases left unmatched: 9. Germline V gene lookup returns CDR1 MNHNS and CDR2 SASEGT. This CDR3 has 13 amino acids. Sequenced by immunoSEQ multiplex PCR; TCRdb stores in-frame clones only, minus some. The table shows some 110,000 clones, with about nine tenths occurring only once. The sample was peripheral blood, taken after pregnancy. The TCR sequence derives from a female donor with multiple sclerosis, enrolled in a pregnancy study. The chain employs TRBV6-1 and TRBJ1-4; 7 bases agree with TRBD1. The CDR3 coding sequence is TGTGCCAGCAATATTGACAGGGTTGGAAAACTGTTTTTT. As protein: CASNIDRVGKLFF.